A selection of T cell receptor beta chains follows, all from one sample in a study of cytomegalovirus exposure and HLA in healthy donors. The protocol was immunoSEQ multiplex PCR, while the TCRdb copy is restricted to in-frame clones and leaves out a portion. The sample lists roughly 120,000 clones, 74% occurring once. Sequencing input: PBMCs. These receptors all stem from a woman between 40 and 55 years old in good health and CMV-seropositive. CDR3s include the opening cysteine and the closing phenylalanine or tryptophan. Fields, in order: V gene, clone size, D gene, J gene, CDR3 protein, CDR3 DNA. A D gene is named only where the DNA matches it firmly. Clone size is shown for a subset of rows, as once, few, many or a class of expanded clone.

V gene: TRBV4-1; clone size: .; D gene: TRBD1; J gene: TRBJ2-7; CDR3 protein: CASSQESFTMGAGGYEQYF; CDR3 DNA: TGCGCCAGCAGCCAAGAAAGCTTTACTATGGGGGCAGGGGGCTACGAGCAGTACTTC
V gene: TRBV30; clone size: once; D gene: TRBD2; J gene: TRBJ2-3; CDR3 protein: CACRLAGSTDTQYF; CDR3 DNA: TGTGCCTGTCGATTAGCGGGGAGCACAGATACGCAGTATTTT
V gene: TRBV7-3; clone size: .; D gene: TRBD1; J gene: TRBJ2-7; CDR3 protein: CASSTTGTGEKYF; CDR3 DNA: TGTGCCAGCAGCACCACCGGGACAGGGGAGAAGTACTTC
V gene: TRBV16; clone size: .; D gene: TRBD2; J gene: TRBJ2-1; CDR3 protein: CASSHSGRAPNGEQFF; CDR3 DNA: TGTGCCAGCAGCCATAGCGGGAGGGCCCCGAATGGTGAGCAGTTCTTC
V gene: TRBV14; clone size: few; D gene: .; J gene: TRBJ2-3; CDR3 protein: CASSRVGKGADTQYF; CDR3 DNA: TGTGCCAGCAGTCGAGTGGGTAAGGGGGCAGATACGCAGTATTTT
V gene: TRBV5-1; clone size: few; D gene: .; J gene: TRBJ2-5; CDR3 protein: CASSLVAGRETQYF; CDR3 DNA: TGCGCCAGCAGCTTGGTGGCGGGACGGGAGACCCAGTACTTC
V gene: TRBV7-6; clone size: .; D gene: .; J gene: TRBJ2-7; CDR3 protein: CASSLGWGRVSYEQYF; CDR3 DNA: TGTGCCAGCAGCTTAGGGTGGGGGCGGGTCTCCTACGAGCAGTACTTC
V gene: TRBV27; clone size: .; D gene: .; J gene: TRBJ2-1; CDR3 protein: CASTPVLGIYNEQFF; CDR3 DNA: TGTGCCAGCACCCCAGTACTCGGGATCTACAATGAGCAGTTCTTC
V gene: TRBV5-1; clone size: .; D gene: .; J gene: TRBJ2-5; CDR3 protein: CASSPQQGGQETQYF; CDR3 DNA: TGCGCCAGCAGCCCCCAACAGGGCGGACAAGAGACCCAGTACTTC
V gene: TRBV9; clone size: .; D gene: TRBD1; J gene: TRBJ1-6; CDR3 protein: CASSSRTGGGSPLHF; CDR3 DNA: TGTGCCAGCAGCTCGAGGACAGGGGGCGGTTCACCCCTCCACTTT
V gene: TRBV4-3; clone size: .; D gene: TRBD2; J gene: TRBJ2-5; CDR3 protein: CASSYTLGGETQYF; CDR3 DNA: TGCGCCAGCAGCTACACCTTGGGGGGGGAGACCCAGTACTTC
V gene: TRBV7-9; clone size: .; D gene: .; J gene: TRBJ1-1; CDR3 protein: CASRNSGMWTEAFF; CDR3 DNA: TGTGCCAGCAGGAATTCGGGGATGTGGACTGAAGCTTTCTTT
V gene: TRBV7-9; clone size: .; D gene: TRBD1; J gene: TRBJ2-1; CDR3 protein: CASSSYRGPSSYNEQFF; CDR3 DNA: TGTGCCAGCAGCTCTTACAGGGGGCCCAGCTCCTACAATGAACAGTTCTTC
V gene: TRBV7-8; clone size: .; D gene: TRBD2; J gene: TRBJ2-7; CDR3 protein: CASSLAGEASGVTYEQYF; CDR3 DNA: TGTGCCAGCAGCTTAGCGGGGGAAGCTAGCGGGGTAACCTACGAGCAGTACTTC
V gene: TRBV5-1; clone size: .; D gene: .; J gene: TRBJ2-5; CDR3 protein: CASSQSQGPPGETQYF; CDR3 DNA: TGCGCCAGCAGCCAATCACAGGGACCTCCGGGAGAGACCCAGTACTTC
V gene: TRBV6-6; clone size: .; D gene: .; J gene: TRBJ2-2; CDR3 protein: CASLDESGDNTGELFF; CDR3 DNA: TGTGCCAGCTTAGACGAGAGCGGAGATAACACCGGGGAGCTGTTTTTT
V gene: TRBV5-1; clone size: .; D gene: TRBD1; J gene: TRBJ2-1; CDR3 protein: CASHTGTGGNEQFF; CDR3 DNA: TGCGCCAGCCACACCGGGACAGGGGGCAATGAGCAGTTCTTC
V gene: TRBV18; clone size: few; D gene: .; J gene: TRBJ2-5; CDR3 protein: CASSFTGFQETQYF; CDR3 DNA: TGTGCCAGCTCATTCACAGGTTTCCAAGAGACCCAGTACTTC
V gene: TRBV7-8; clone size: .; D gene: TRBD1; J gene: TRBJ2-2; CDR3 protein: CASSLRATGVYTGELFF; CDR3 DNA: TGTGCCAGCAGCTTACGGGCGACAGGGGTATACACCGGGGAGCTGTTTTTT
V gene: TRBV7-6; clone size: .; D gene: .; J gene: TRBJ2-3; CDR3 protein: CASSPRGGGTDTQYF; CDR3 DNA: TGTGCCAGCAGTCCCCGGGGAGGGGGTACAGATACGCAGTATTTT
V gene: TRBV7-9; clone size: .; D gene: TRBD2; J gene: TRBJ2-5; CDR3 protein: CASNLAGVETQYF; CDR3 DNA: TGTGCCAGCAACCTAGCGGGAGTTGAGACCCAGTACTTC
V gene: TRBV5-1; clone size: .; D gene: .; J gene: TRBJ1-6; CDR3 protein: CASSFDSGSGSPLHF; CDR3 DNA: TGCGCCAGCAGCTTCGATTCGGGGTCGGGTTCACCCCTCCACTTT
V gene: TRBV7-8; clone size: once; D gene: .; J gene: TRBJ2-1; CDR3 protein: CASSLYAASSYNEQFF; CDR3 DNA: TGTGCCAGCAGCTTATATGCGGCCAGCTCCTACAATGAGCAGTTCTTC
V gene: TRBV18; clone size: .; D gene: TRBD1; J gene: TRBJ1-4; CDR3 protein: CASSPPDRGGEGKLFF; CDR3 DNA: TGTGCCAGCTCACCACCGGACAGGGGAGGAGAAGGAAAACTGTTTTTT
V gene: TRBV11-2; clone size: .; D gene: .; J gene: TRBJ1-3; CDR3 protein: CASSLEWGLGNTIYF; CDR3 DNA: TGTGCCAGCAGCTTAGAATGGGGGCTCGGAAACACCATATATTTT
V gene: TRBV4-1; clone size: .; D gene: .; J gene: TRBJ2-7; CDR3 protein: CASSRQGGQIALSYEQYF; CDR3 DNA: TGCGCCAGCAGCCGACAAGGAGGGCAGATTGCCCTCTCCTACGAGCAGTACTTC
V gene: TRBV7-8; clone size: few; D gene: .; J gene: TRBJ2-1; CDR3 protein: CASSLPERRGEQFF; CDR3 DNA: TGTGCCAGCAGCTTACCGGAGAGACGGGGTGAGCAGTTCTTC
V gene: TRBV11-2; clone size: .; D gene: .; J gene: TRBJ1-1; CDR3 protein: CASSWEMNTEAFF; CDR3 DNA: TGTGCCAGCAGCTGGGAGATGAACACTGAAGCTTTCTTT
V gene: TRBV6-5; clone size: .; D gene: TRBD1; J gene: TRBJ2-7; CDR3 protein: CASSWDRGPYEQYF; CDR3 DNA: TGTGCCAGCAGTTGGGACAGGGGTCCCTACGAGCAGTACTTC
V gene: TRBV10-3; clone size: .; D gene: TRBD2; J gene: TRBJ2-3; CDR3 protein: CAITSPGRRLAGTTQYF; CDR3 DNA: TGTGCCATCACCAGTCCGGGGCGTAGACTAGCGGGTACTACGCAGTATTTT
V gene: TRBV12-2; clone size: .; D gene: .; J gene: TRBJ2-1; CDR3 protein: CASRAWTSGRVADYNEQFF; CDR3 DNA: TGTGCAAGTCGTGCCTGGACTAGCGGGAGGGTGGCTGATTACAATGAGCAGTTCTTC
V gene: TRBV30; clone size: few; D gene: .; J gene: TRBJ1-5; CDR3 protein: CAWLTTAGKGNQPQHF; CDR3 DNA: TGTGCCTGGCTCACTACTGCAGGGAAAGGGAATCAGCCCCAGCATTTT
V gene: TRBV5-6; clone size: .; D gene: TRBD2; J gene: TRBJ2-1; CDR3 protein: CASSLGLAGDNEQFF; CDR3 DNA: TGTGCCAGCAGCTTGGGGCTAGCGGGGGACAATGAGCAGTTCTTC
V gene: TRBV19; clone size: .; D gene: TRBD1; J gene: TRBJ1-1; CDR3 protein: CASRGQGATEAFF; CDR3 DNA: TGTGCCAGTAGGGGACAGGGGGCCACTGAAGCTTTCTTT
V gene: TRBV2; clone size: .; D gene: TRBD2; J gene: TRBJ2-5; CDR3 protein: CASSEIGEGTQYF; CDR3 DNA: TGTGCCAGCAGTGAAATCGGGGAGGGGACCCAGTACTTC
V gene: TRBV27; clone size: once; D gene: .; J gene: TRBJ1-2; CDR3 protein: CASGTGYGYTF; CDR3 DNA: TGTGCCAGCGGAACAGGGTATGGCTACACCTTC
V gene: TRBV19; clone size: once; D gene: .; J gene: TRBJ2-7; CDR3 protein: CASSPAGRSHEQYF; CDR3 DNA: TGTGCCAGTAGTCCCGCGGGAAGGTCCCACGAGCAGTACTTC
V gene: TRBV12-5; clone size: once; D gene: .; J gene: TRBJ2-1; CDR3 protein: CASGLPTGWAGSYNEQFF; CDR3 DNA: TGTGCTAGTGGTTTGCCCACAGGGTGGGCCGGCTCCTACAATGAGCAGTTCTTC
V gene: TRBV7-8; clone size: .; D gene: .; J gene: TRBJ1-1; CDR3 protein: CASSPPTKRQVPNTEAFF; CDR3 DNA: TGTGCCAGCAGCCCACCCACCAAAAGACAGGTACCGAACACTGAAGCTTTCTTT
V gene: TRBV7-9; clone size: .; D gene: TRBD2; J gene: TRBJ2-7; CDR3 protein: CASTAGPPYEQYF; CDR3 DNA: TGTGCCAGTACAGCGGGGCCTCCCTACGAGCAGTACTTC
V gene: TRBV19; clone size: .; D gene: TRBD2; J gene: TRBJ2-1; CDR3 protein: CLAGPNEQFF; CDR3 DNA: TGCCTAGCGGGGCCCAATGAGCAGTTCTTC
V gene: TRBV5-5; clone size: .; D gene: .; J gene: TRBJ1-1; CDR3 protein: CASRTDLNTEAFF; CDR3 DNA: TGTGCCAGCCGGACAGATCTAAACACTGAAGCTTTCTTT
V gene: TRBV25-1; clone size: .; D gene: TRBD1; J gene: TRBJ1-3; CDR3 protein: CAKHPGQVTGNTIYF; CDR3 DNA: TGTGCCAAACACCCGGGACAGGTCACTGGAAACACCATATATTTT
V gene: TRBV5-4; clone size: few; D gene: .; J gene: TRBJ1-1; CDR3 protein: CASTKQGSTEAFF; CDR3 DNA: TGTGCCAGCACCAAACAGGGATCAACTGAAGCTTTCTTT
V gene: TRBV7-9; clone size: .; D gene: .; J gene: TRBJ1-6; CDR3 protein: CASSLTTGGPYNSPLHF; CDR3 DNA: TGTGCCAGCAGCTTAACGACAGGAGGCCCCTATAATTCACCCCTCCACTTT
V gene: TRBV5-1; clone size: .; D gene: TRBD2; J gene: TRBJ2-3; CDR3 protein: CASSPSSGVTDTQYF; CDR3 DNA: TGCGCCAGCAGCCCCTCTAGCGGGGTAACAGATACGCAGTATTTT